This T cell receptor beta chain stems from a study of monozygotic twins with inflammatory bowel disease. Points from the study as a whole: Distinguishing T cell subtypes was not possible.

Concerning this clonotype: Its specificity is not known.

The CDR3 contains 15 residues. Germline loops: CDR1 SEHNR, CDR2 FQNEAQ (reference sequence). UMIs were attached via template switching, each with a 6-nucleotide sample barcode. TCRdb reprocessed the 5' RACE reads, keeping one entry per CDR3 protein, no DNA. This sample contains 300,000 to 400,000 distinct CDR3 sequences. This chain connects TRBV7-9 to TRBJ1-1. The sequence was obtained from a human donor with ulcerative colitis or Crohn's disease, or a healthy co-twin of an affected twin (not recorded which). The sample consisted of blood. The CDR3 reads CASSLVYSSHTEAFF.